Presented here are 29 T cell receptor beta chains from one specimen sequenced in a study of T cell responses to AZD1222 COVID-19 vaccine. Libraries were prepared by immunoSEQ multiplex PCR; TCRdb keeps only in-frame clonotypes and omits some of them. The sample has around 180,000 clones, 80% to 90% seen once. The sequencing used peripheral blood, collected on day 0 of AZD1222 vaccination. These receptors were collected from an adult in good health.

The V and J genes are TRBV7-3 and TRBJ2-5; no clear D gene. V was cut by 0 bases and J by 3 bases, with 8 bases left in between. This CDR3 is 14 amino acids long. The germline CDR1 and CDR2 sequences are SGHTA and FQGTGA. CDR3 region: CASSLTKSEETQYF. CDR3 DNA: TGTGCCAGCAGCTTAACGAAGTCCGAAGAGACCCAGTACTTC.

This clone was picked up a small number of times. V and J are TRBV24-1 and TRBJ1-2; no clear D. The V gene's germline CDR1 is KGHDR and CDR2 SFDVKD. Trimming took 9 bases from V and 3 from J, leaving 13 bases between them. The CDR3 length is 13 residues. The CDR3 nucleotides read TGTGCCACCCTGGGAGGGTCGGACTATGGCTACACCTTC. It encodes CATLGGSDYGYTF.

The genes are TRBV27 and TRBJ1-4; D call uncertain. With 2 bases removed from V and 3 bases from J, the gap between germline ends came to 10 bases. The CDR3 is made up of 15 amino acids. Germline V gene lookup returns CDR1 MNHEY and CDR2 SMNVEV (reference sequence). The CDR3, as DNA: TGTGCCAGCAGTTTAGGGGTTTCACCTAATGAAAAACTGTTTTTT. Its protein is CASSLGVSPNEKLFF. Full variable domain (rest looked up from reference TRBV27 and TRBJ1-4): EAQVTQNPRYLITVTGKKLTVTCSQNMNHEYMSWYRQDPGLGLRQIYYSMNVEVTDKGDVPEGYKVSRKEKRNFPLILESPSPNQTSLYFCASSLGVSPNEKLFFGSGTQLSVL.

The rearrangement joins TRBV2 to TRBJ1-2; no firm D call. V lost 8 bases and J 8 bases, leaving 18 bases between the germline ends. Germline CDR1 is SNHLY and CDR2 is FYNNEI. The CDR3 consists of 13 residues. The CDR3 reads CASGWARVRGYTF. CDR3 sequence (DNA): TGTGCCAGCGGATGGGCGAGGGTGCGGGGCTACACCTTC.

The chain recombines TRBV11-3 with TRBJ2-3; perhaps TRBD2 as D (6 bases). Germline assignment: CDR1 SGHNT and CDR2 YENEEA. The V and J ends lost 5 bases and 3 bases respectively, with 9 bases between them. The CDR3 is 13 amino acids. The CDR3 coding sequence is TGTGCCAGCAGCCGCGGGGATACAGATACGCAGTATTTT. It encodes CASSRGDTDTQYF.

The chain combines TRBV2 with TRBJ2-5; D uncertain. V was trimmed by 4 bases and J by 5 bases, leaving 5 bases between them. Germline V lookup: CDR1 SNHLY, CDR2 FYNNEI. CDR3 length: 11 residues. The CDR3 DNA is TGTGCCAGCAGTGGCCTGGAGACCCAGTACTTC. Protein product: CASSGLETQYF.

This chain connects TRBV4-1 to TRBJ1-1; 8 nucleotides agree with TRBD1. The CDR3 has 16 residues. In germline, CDR1 is MGHRA, CDR2 YSYEKL. V lost 0 bases and J lost 7; bases outside the gene matches: 10. The CDR3 DNA reads as TGCGCCAGCAGCCAAGAAGCAGGGGGCGCGATTAGTGAAGCTTTCTTT. Its protein is CASSQEAGGAISEAFF.

The chain is built from TRBV6-5 and TRBJ2-5; 13 positions agree with TRBD2. J was trimmed by 7 bases and V by 5 bases; bases with no gene match: 7. The CDR3 loop spans 15 amino acids. Germline V gene sequence: CDR1 MNHEY, CDR2 SVGAGI. In nucleotides, the CDR3 is TGTGCCAGCAGTCCGGGGACTAGCGGGGTCGGGACCCAGTACTTC. Its protein product is CASSPGTSGVGTQYF.

The chain employs TRBV11-2 and TRBJ2-3; TRBD2 is a possible D gene (6 bases). This CDR3 is built from 13 residues. Germline-derived CDR1 and CDR2 are SGHAT and FQNNGV. The V end was cut by 2 bases, the J end by 4 bases, with 7 bases between. CDR3: CASSLWEADTQYF. DNA for the CDR3: TGTGCCAGCAGCTTATGGGAGGCAGATACGCAGTATTTT.

The rearrangement joins TRBV10-2 to TRBJ2-1; tentatively, D is TRBD2 (5 bases). Looked up from germline, CDR1 is WSHSY and CDR2 is SAAADI. V lost 2 bases, J lost 14 bases, and 10 bases lay in between. CDR3 size: 11 residues. The chain's CDR3 is CASSEDKEEFF. DNA of the CDR3: TGCGCCAGCAGTGAGGACAAGGAGGAGTTCTTC.

This chain connects TRBV5-5 to TRBJ1-5, with a weak D call TRBD1 (6 bases). The CDR3 runs 19 residues. Germline V gene data show CDR1 as SGHKS and CDR2 as YYEKEE (reference sequence). V gave up 2 bases and J gave up 3 bases, with 24 bases separating them. The CDR3 here is CASSLLVIGTTDPNQPQHF. As DNA, the CDR3 is TGTGCCAGCAGCTTACTCGTCATCGGGACAACAGACCCCAATCAGCCCCAGCATTTT.

The V call is TRBV19, the J call TRBJ2-1, with D perhaps TRBD1 (5 bases). V was shortened by 9 bases and J by 7 bases, with 16 bases between the two germline ends. The germline CDR1 and CDR2 sequences are LNHDA and SQIVND (reference sequence). The CDR3 is 13 amino acids. The CDR3 region is CASAGQRMNEQFF. CDR3 DNA sequence: TGTGCCAGCGCAGGGCAGAGGATGAATGAGCAGTTCTTC.

The CDR3 sequence is CASSQTEANTEAFF. Written as DNA, the CDR3 is TGCGCCAGCAGCCAGACCGAGGCGAACACTGAAGCTTTCTTT. The chain is built from TRBV4-1 and TRBJ1-1; D not resolved. CDR3 length: 14 amino acids. Germline CDR1 is MGHRA and CDR2 is YSYEKL. V dropped 3 bases and J dropped 1 base, with 9 bases sitting between them.

A word on this clone: A read error may produce the germline difference seen at one junction end. J is TRBJ2-3 and V is TRBV28; 13 bases match TRBD2. Germline loops: CDR1 MDHEN, CDR2 SYDVKM. The CDR3 contains 14 residues. The CDR3, as DNA: TGTGCCAGCAGTCCCGGACTAGCGGGGGTAAAGGGGCATTTT. It specifies CASSPGLAGVKGHF.

This clone was counted only a few times. V gene TRBV21-1 combines with J gene TRBJ1-3. TRBV21-1 is flagged as a pseudogene. The CDR3 loop spans 15 amino acids. The CDR3 nucleotides read TGTGCCAGCACCCTTCAGACGGACTCTGGAAACACCATATATTTT. It yields the protein CASTLQTDSGNTIYF.

The V gene is TRBV7-3, the J gene TRBJ1-1; 8 bases agree with TRBD1. V lost 4 bases to trimming and J lost 2 bases; unmatched junction nucleotides: 3. The germline V gene encodes CDR1 SGHTA and CDR2 FQGTGA. CDR3 length: 14 residues. CDR3 sequence (DNA): TGTGCCAGCAGCTCACAGGGGGGAAACACTGAAGCTTTCTTT. This gives the protein CASSSQGGNTEAFF.

This chain links TRBV19 with TRBJ1-1, with unresolved D. Germline loops: CDR1 LNHDA, CDR2 SQIVND (reference sequence). The CDR3 covers 14 residues. Trimming removed 3 bases from V and 3 bases from J, with 11 bases in between. This chain's CDR3 is CASSMGFLDTEAFF. Here the CDR3 DNA reads TGTGCCAGTAGTATGGGGTTTTTAGACACTGAAGCTTTCTTT.

The chain employs TRBV6-2 or TRBV6-3 and TRBJ2-4, with 11 positions matching TRBD1. V shed 2 bases, J shed 8 bases, and the junction held 11 bases outside the gene matches. Germline loops: CDR1 MNHEY, CDR2 SVGEGT. CDR3 length: 17 amino acids. The CDR3 nucleotides are TGTGCCAGCAGTTACACTTCGGACAGGGGGCCGGGAGACATTCAGTACTTC. Translation gives CASSYTSDRGPGDIQYF.

The rearrangement uses TRBV18 and TRBJ2-5, with TRBD1 identical over 11 bases. This CDR3 contains 15 residues. Looked up from germline, CDR1 is KGHSH and CDR2 is LQKENI. Trimming took 1 base from V and 5 from J; bases not matched to a gene: 3. The CDR3, as DNA: TGTGCCAGCTCACCACGGACAGGGGGCAGGGAGACCCAGTACTTC. This gives the protein CASSPRTGGRETQYF.

The chain employs TRBV5-1 and TRBJ2-7; a weak D match, TRBD1 (6 bases). CDR1 SGHRS and CDR2 YFSETQ come from the germline V gene. The CDR3 is made up of 15 amino acids. V lost 7 bases and J 0 bases, leaving 17 bases between the germline ends. The CDR3 DNA follows: TGCGCCAGCGGCCACAATTCGGACAGCTCCTACGAGCAGTACTTC. Translating gives CASGHNSDSSYEQYF.

The chain has TRBV6-5 and TRBJ2-3; tentatively, D is TRBD2 (6 bases). The V end was cut by 3 bases, the J end by 4 bases, with 14 bases between. The CDR3 consists of 15 residues. Germline assignment: CDR1 MNHEY and CDR2 SVGAGI. This CDR3 reads CASSYWGVLADTQYF. The CDR3 DNA follows: TGTGCCAGCAGTTATTGGGGGGTGCTGGCAGATACGCAGTATTTT.

CDR3 region: CASSQDVGTSGLEQYF. CDR3 nucleotide sequence: TGTGCCAGCAGCCAAGATGTCGGAACTAGCGGACTCGAGCAGTACTTC. J is TRBJ2-7 and V is TRBV3-1 (or the pseudogene TRBV3-2); the match to TRBD2 covers 8 bases. V lost 0 bases to trimming and J lost 6 bases; unmatched junction nucleotides: 10. The germline CDR1 and CDR2 sequences are LGHDT and YNNKEL (reference sequence). The CDR3 runs 16 residues.

The count of this clone is one. V is TRBV19 and J is TRBJ2-5; 8 bases line up with TRBD2. Trimming took 5 bases from V and 2 from J; bases not matched to a gene: 13. CDR3 length: 17 residues. Germline V gene lookup returns CDR1 LNHDA and CDR2 SQIVND (reference sequence). CDR3 bases: TGTGCCAGTAGTCCGGGACTAGTCAACCTCCTTCAAGAGACCCAGTACTTC. Its translation is CASSPGLVNLLQETQYF. Drawing the rest from reference TRBV19 and TRBJ2-5, the complete variable domain is DGGITQSPKYLFRKEGQNVTLSCEQNLNHDAMYWYRQDPGQGLRLIYYSQIVNDFQKGDIAEGYSVSREKKESFPLTVTSAQKNPTAFYLCASSPGLVNLLQETQYFGPGTRLLVL.

The chain carries TRBV6-4 and TRBJ1-6, with D possibly TRBD1 on 5 matching bases. Germline assignment: CDR1 MRHNA and CDR2 SNTAGT. This CDR3 has 17 residues. V dropped 0 bases and J dropped 0 bases, with 9 bases sitting between them. CDR3 protein: CASSDSSGSSYNSPLHF. Here the CDR3 DNA reads TGTGCCAGCAGTGACTCGTCAGGGAGCTCCTATAATTCACCCCTCCACTTT.

V usage is TRBV7-9 and J usage is TRBJ1-3; the D gene is possibly TRBD1 (5 bases). The CDR3 loop spans 16 amino acids. Germline V lookup: CDR1 SEHNR, CDR2 FQNEAQ (reference sequence). Trimming cost V 1 base and J 3 bases, with 13 bases left between them. The CDR3 reads CASSLVQGGLGNTIYF. The CDR3 DNA reads as TGTGCCAGCAGCTTAGTCCAGGGAGGCCTTGGAAACACCATATATTTT.

The chain recombines TRBV19 with TRBJ2-2, with 7 nucleotides matching TRBD1. Germline V lookup: CDR1 LNHDA, CDR2 SQIVND (reference sequence). The V and J ends lost 6 bases and 4 bases, in that order; junction bases with no gene match: 2. There are 13 residues in the CDR3. In nucleotides, the CDR3 is TGTGCCAGTAGCCGGGACAGCACCGGGGAGCTGTTTTTT. Its translation: CASSRDSTGELFF.

This sequence joins TRBV7-2 and TRBJ1-3; 8 nucleotides align to TRBD1. CDR3 size: 16 residues. Germline trimming cut 1 base from V and 2 bases from J; bases unmatched to any gene: 4. CDR1 is SGHTA and CDR2 is FQGNSA in the germline V gene. CDR3 protein: CASSLVQGAAGNTIYF. Written as DNA, the CDR3 is TGTGCCAGCAGCTTAGTGCAGGGGGCAGCTGGAAACACCATATATTTT.

This chain links TRBV7-9 with TRBJ2-2; TRBD1 matches 7 bases. The junction had 7 bases not matched to a gene; V was cut back by 5 bases and J by 7 bases. CDR1 and CDR2 from the germline V gene are SEHNR and FQNEAQ (reference sequence). There are 14 residues in the CDR3. The CDR3 loop reads CASSQRQGGGELFF. The CDR3 DNA sequence: TGTGCCAGCAGCCAAAGACAGGGTGGCGGGGAGCTGTTTTTT. The full variable domain, completed using reference TRBV7-9 and TRBJ2-2, is DTGVSQNPRHKITKRGQNVTFRCDPISEHNRLYWYRQTLGQGPEFLTYFQNEAQLEKSRLLSDRFSAERPKGSFSTLEIQRTEQGDSAMYLCASSQRQGGGELFFGEGSRLTVL.

This chain connects TRBV9 to TRBJ2-3; 8 bases are a match to TRBD1. V was clipped by 4 bases and J by 0 bases; unmatched bases: 7. Germline V gene data show CDR1 as SGDLS and CDR2 as YYNGEE. This CDR3 is 16 amino acids long. CDR3 in DNA: TGTGCCAGCAGCCCCCAGAGACAGGGGAGCACAGATACGCAGTATTTT. It encodes CASSPQRQGSTDTQYF.